Each of the 20 T cell receptor beta chains below was sequenced from the same sample in a study of blood T cells in healthy people across ages. It was with a sample-barcoded 5' primer and a J-beta primer mix that a second PCR of roughly 7 to 12 cycles was run. In TCRdb, the 5' RACE reads were re-called with MiXCR into one record per CDR3 protein. The table has 650,000 to 900,000 distinct CDR3 sequences, around two thirds seen once; the top ten hold 25% to 30%. The source material was blood. These receptors were taken from a man aged 30 to 39 in good health.

The chain combines TRBV12-3 or TRBV12-4 with TRBJ1-2; D possibly corresponds to TRBD1 (5 bases). CDR3 length: 13 residues. The V gene lost 3 bases and the J gene lost 10 bases, with 15 bases spanning the gap. This CDR3 is CASSFGRAAFYTF. CDR3 DNA: TGTGCCAGCAGTTTCGGCAGGGCGGCTTTCTACACCTTC.

The chain has TRBV6-2 or TRBV6-3 and TRBJ2-7; D is unresolved. The length of the CDR3 is 12 residues. Germline V gene sequence: CDR1 MNHEY, CDR2 SVGEGT. V was cut by 6 bases and J by 3 bases, with 9 bases left in between. The CDR3, as DNA: TGTGCCAGCAGCCACGAAAGCTACGAGCAGTACTTC. Amino acids: CASSHESYEQYF.

This clonotype was detected only once. The chain carries TRBV7-2 and TRBJ2-3, with 9 bases lining up with TRBD2. The CDR3 loop spans 17 amino acids. The germline CDR1 and CDR2 sequences are SGHTA and FQGNSA. Losses at the gene ends were 2 bases for V and 4 bases for J; bases not matched to a gene: 10. The CDR3 DNA is TGTGCCAGCAGCTTAACGGTGGCGGGGGGGATGTCAGATACGCAGTATTTT. Translated: CASSLTVAGGMSDTQYF.

The genes are TRBV2 and TRBJ2-1, with D perhaps TRBD1 or TRBD2 (6 bases each). The J call is in doubt because the DNA end fits TRBJ2-7 better. This CDR3 is 15 amino acids long. CDR1 is SNHLY and CDR2 is FYNNEI in the germline V gene. This CDR3 is CASRSGTGAISEQYF. DNA for the CDR3: TGTGCCAGCCGCTCCGGGACGGGGGCTATCTCCGAGCAGTACTTC.

This sequence joins TRBV5-1 and TRBJ2-7; TRBD1 might be the D (5 bases). Germline V gene sequence: CDR1 SGHRS, CDR2 YFSETQ. This CDR3 contains 13 residues. Between the trimmed V and J ends, which lost 3 bases and 3 bases, there was a span of 10 bases. CDR3 DNA sequence: TGCGCCAGCAGCTCGACAGATTTCTACGAGCAGTACTTC. Amino acids: CASSSTDFYEQYF.

The V and J genes are TRBV2 and TRBJ1-2, with no clear D. The V end lost 1 base, the J end lost 2 bases, and 5 bases lay between the germline ends. There are 13 residues in the CDR3. The germline gives CDR1 SNHLY, CDR2 FYNNEI. CDR3 DNA: TGTGCCAGCAGTGAAGAGTCAAACTATGGCTACACCTTC. It codes for CASSEESNYGYTF.

The chain has TRBV6-5 and TRBJ2-5; D not resolved. TRBJ2-1 matches the DNA end more closely, so the J call is doubtful. This CDR3 region has 14 residues. The germline CDR1 and CDR2 sequences are MNHEY and SVGAGI. The CDR3 spells CASSYQAGVETQFF. The CDR3, as DNA: TGTGCCAGCAGTTACCAAGCAGGCGTGGAGACCCAGTTCTTC.

The rearrangement uses TRBV20-1 and TRBJ1-1, with D uncertain. Trimming took off 1 base at V and 0 bases at J, with 6 bases between the two ends. CDR1 and CDR2 from the germline V gene are DFQATT and SNEGSKA (reference sequence). The length of the CDR3 is 13 residues. The CDR3 sequence: CSARGRLNTEAFF. For the CDR3, the DNA is TGCAGTGCTAGAGGACGCTTGAACACTGAAGCTTTCTTT.

This clonotype was detected a few times. The CDR3 coding sequence is TGTGCCAGCAGTTCGGGACAGGGGGAACCTATGACCCAGTACTTC. Translating gives CASSSGQGEPMTQYF. V gene TRBV27 combines with J gene TRBJ2-5, with 11 bases aligning to TRBD1. The CDR3 length is 15 residues. The germline gives CDR1 MNHEY, CDR2 SMNVEV (reference sequence). Trimming took 4 bases from V and 7 from J; bases not matched to a gene: 8.

This chain uses TRBV25-1 with TRBJ2-3, with TRBD1 matching 7 bases. The CDR3 length is 17 residues. V was clipped by 3 bases and J by 0 bases; unmatched bases: 9. Germline-derived CDR1 and CDR2 are MGHDK and SYGVNS. The CDR3 protein is CASSEGTAHLSTDTQYF. The CDR3 DNA reads as TGTGCCAGCAGTGAGGGGACAGCCCACCTAAGCACAGATACGCAGTATTTT.

CDR3 protein: CASSYSLPGVQETQYF. The CDR3 bases are TGTGCCAGCAGTTACTCCCTGCCGGGGGTACAAGAGACCCAGTACTTC. The chain employs TRBV6-6 and TRBJ2-5; possibly TRBD2 for D (6 bases). The germline gives CDR1 MNHNY, CDR2 SVGAGI (reference sequence). V lost 0 bases to trimming and J lost 2 bases, with 13 bases between them. The CDR3 covers 16 residues.

The rearrangement uses TRBV4-3 and TRBJ1-2; 8 positions agree with TRBD1. The CDR3 spans 14 residues. V dropped 2 bases and J dropped 2; count of bases not matched to a gene: 1. Germline CDR1 is LGHNA and CDR2 is YSLEER. In nucleotides, the CDR3 is TGCGCCAGCAGCCAATGGACAGGGAACTATGGCTACACCTTC. Translated: CASSQWTGNYGYTF.

This chain joins TRBV6-2 or TRBV6-3 and TRBJ2-1, with TRBD2 identical over 15 bases. Losses at the gene ends were 2 bases for V and 7 bases for J; bases not matched to a gene: 15. The CDR3 extends over 20 amino acids. Germline CDR1 MNHEY, CDR2 SVGEGT. In DNA, the CDR3 is TGTGCCAGCAGTTACACCGTATGGACTAGCGGGGGGGCCAAGGATAATGAGCAGTTCTTC. Translation: CASSYTVWTSGGAKDNEQFF.

The chain links TRBV6-5 to TRBJ2-3; 10 bases align to TRBD1. Per germline, CDR1 MNHEY and CDR2 SVGAGI. This CDR3 spans 18 amino acids. With 2 bases clipped from V and 6 bases from J, the junction kept 14 bases outside the gene matches. CDR3 DNA: TGTGCCAGCAGTTACCGATTTCCGGGACAGGGGATTTCGGATACGCAGTATTTT. Protein sequence: CASSYRFPGQGISDTQYF.

The chain uses TRBV5-1 and TRBJ2-5; D call uncertain. CDR1 is SGHRS, CDR2 YFSETQ, per germline. There are 14 residues in the CDR3. Trimming removed 3 bases from V and 2 bases from J, with 11 bases in between. The CDR3: CASSSSDVQETQYF. CDR3 DNA sequence: TGCGCCAGCAGCTCCTCCGACGTTCAAGAGACCCAGTACTTC.

The V and J genes are TRBV29-1 and TRBJ2-3; no clear D. This CDR3 contains 12 residues. Per germline, CDR1 SQVTM and CDR2 ANQGSEA. The V and J ends lost 6 bases and 3 bases respectively, with 10 bases between them. CDR3: CSVPSRTDTQYF. DNA of the CDR3: TGCAGCGTGCCGTCTCGGACAGATACGCAGTATTTT.

For this clonotype: One end of the junction does not line up with germline, which may come from a read error. The genes are TRBV6-5 and TRBJ2-4; D may correspond to TRBD1 or TRBD2 (5 bases each). The CDR3 is 15 amino acids. Per germline, CDR1 MNHEY and CDR2 SVGAGI. CDR3 sequence (DNA): TGTGCCAGCAGTAGAGTGGCCGGGTGGGGGAACATTCGGTACTTC. The encoded protein is CASSRVAGWGNIRYF.

J is TRBJ2-3 and V is TRBV5-1, with unresolved D. V lost 8 bases to trimming and J lost 0 bases, with 13 bases between them. Germline values: CDR1 SGHRS, CDR2 YFSETQ. CDR3 length: 14 amino acids. The DNA for the CDR3 is TGCGCCAGTCTAAAGGACGGAAGCACAGATACGCAGTATTTT. It encodes CASLKDGSTDTQYF.

The chain combines TRBV15 with TRBJ1-4; 7 bases agree with TRBD1. From germline, CDR1 is LNHNV and CDR2 YYDKDF (reference sequence). CDR3 length: 17 amino acids. V lost 5 bases and J lost 0; bases outside the gene matches: 9. The CDR3 nucleotides are TGTGCCACCAGCGACAGGGCTCAGGATTCAACTAATGAAAAACTGTTTTTT. Amino acids: CATSDRAQDSTNEKLFF.

This chain links TRBV9 with TRBJ2-4; a possible D gene is TRBD2 (5 bases). With 3 bases removed from V and 15 bases from J, the gap between germline ends came to 16 bases. Germline loops: CDR1 SGDLS, CDR2 YYNGEE. The length of the CDR3 is 12 residues. CDR3 nucleotides: TGTGCCAGCAGCGGCCTTAGGACTGCCCCGTACTTC. This codes for CASSGLRTAPYF.